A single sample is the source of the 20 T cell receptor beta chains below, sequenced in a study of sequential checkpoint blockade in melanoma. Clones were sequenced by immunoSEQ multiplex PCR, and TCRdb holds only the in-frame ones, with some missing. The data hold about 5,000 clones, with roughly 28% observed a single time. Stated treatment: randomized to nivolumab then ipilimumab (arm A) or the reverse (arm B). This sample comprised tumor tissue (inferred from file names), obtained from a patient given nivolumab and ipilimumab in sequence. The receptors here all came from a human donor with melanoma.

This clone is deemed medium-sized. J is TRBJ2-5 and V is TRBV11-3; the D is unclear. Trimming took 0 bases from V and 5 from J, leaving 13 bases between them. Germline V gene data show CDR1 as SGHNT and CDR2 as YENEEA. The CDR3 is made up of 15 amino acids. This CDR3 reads CASSLDSPLGETQYF. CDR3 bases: TGTGCCAGCAGCTTAGATAGTCCGTTGGGGGAGACCCAGTACTTC.

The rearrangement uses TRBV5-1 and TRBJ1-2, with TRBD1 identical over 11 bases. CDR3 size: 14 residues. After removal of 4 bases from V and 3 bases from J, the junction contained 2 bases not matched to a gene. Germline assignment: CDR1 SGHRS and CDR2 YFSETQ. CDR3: CASSQGQGDYGYTF. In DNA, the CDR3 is TGCGCCAGCAGCCAGGGACAGGGGGACTATGGCTACACCTTC.

The CDR3 loop reads CASKSDRGGRTEAFF. The CDR3 nucleotides read TGTGCCAGCAAGAGCGACCGTGGGGGGCGGACTGAAGCTTTCTTT. The chain couples TRBV6-8 to TRBJ1-1; D might be TRBD1 (6 bases). Germline values: CDR1 MNHGY, CDR2 SAAAGT. V lost 7 bases, J lost 5 bases, and 20 bases lay in between. This CDR3 comprises 15 residues.

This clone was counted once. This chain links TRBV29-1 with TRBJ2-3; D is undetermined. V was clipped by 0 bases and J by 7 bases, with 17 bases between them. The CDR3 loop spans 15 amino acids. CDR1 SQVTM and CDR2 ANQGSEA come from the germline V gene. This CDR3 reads CSVEDSTPTLNTQYF. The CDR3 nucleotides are TGCAGCGTTGAAGATTCTACACCCACCCTGAATACGCAGTATTTT.

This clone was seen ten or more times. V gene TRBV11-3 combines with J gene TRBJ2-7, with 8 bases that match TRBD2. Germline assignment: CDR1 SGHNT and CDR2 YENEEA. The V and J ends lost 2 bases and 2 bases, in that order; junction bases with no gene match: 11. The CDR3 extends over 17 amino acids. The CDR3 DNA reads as TGTGCCAGCAGCTTATCGGCGGGAGGAGGGTCCACCTACGAGCAGTACTTC. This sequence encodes CASSLSAGGGSTYEQYF.

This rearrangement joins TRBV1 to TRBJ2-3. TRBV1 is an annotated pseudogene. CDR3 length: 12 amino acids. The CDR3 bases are TGCGCCAGCAGCCCCGACACAGATACGCAGTATTTT. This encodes CASSPDTDTQYF.

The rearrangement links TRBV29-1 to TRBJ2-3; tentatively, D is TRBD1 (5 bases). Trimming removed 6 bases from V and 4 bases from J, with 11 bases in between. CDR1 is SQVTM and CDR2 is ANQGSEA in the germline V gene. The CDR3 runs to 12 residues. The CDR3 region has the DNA TGCAGCGTAGCGACAGCTCCAGATACGCAGTATTTT. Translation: CSVATAPDTQYF.

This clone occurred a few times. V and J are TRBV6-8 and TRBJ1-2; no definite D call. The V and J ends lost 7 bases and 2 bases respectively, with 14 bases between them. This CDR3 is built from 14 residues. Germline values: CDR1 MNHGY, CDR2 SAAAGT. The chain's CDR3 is CASTRWASNYGYTF. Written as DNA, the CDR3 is TGTGCCAGCACCCGGTGGGCTTCGAACTATGGCTACACCTTC.

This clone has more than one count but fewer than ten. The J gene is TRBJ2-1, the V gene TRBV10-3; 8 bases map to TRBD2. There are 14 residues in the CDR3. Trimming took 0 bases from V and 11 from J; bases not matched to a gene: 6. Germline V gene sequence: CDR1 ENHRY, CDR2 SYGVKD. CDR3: CAISESGSGTQQFF. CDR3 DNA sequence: TGTGCCATCAGTGAGTCCGGTAGCGGGACTCAGCAGTTCTTC.

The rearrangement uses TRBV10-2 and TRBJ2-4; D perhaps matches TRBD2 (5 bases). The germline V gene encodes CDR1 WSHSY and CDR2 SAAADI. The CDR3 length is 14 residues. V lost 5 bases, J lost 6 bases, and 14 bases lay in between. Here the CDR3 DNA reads TGCGCCAGCAGTATCCCCAGCAGCGGAAACATTCAGTACTTC. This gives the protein CASSIPSSGNIQYF.

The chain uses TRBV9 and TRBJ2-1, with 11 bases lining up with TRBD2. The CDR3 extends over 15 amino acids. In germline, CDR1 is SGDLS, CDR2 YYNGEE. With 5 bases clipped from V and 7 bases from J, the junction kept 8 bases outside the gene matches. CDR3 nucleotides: TGTGCCAGCAGGAGACTAGCGGGAATGGTAAATGAGCAGTTCTTC. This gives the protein CASRRLAGMVNEQFF.

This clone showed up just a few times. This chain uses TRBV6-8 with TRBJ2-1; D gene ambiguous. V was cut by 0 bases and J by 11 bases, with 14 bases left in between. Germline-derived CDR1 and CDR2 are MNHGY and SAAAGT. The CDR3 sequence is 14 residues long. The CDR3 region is CASSYSLPPRKQFF. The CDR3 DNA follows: TGTGCCAGCAGTTACTCGCTCCCCCCGCGGAAGCAGTTCTTC.

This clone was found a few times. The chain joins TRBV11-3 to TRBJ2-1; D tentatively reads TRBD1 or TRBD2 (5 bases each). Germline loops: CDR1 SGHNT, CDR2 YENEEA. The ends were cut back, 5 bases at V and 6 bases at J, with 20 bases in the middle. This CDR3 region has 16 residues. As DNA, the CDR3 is TGTGCCAGCAGCGTGGCCGGGACCCTAGGAGGCAATGAGCAGTTCTTC. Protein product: CASSVAGTLGGNEQFF.

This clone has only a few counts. CDR3 sequence (DNA): TGTGCCAGCAGCCTACGACGGTTTACAGAAAAACTGTTTTTT. Translation gives CASSLRRFTEKLFF. The rearrangement joins TRBV11-3 to TRBJ1-4; D remains unclear. Germline CDR1 SGHNT, CDR2 YENEEA. Between the trimmed V and J ends, which lost 5 bases and 8 bases, there was a span of 15 bases. The CDR3 is 14 amino acids. Full variable domain (outside the CDR3, taken from reference TRBV11-3 and TRBJ1-4): EAGVVQSPRYKIIEKKQPVAFWCNPISGHNTLYWYLQNLGQGPELLIRYENEEAVDDSQLPKDRFSAERLKGVDSTLKIQPAELGDSAVYLCASSLRRFTEKLFFGSGTQLSVL.

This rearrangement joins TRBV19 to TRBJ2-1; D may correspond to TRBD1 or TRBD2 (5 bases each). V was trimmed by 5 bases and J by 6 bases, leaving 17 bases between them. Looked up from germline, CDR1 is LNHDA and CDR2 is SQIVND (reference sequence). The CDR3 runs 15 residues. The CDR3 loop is CASSPGTGFINEQFF. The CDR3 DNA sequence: TGTGCCAGTAGTCCGGGGACGGGCTTTATCAATGAGCAGTTCTTC.

The CDR3 protein is CASSYQGRGDEKLFF. In DNA, the CDR3 is TGCGCCAGCAGCTACCAGGGACGCGGGGACGAAAAACTGTTTTTT. The chain employs TRBV5-1 and TRBJ1-4; tentative D call: TRBD1 (5 bases). The ends were cut back, 3 bases at V and 8 bases at J, with 17 bases in the middle. Germline assignment: CDR1 SGHRS and CDR2 YFSETQ. CDR3 length: 15 amino acids.

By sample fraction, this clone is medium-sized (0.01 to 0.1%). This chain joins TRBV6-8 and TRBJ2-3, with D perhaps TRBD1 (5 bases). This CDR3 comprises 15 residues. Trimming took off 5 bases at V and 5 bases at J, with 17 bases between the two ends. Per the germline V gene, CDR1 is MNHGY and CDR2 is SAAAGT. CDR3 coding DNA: TGTGCCAGCAGTACTTCAGGGAACCTGAGAGATACGCAGTATTTT. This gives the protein CASSTSGNLRDTQYF.

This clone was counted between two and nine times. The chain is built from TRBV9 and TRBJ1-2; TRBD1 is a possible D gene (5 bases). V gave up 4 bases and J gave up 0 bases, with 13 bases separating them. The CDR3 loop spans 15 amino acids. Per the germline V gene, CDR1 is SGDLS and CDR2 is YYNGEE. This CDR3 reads CASSKGPLANYGYTF. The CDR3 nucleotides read TGTGCCAGCAGCAAGGGACCGCTTGCTAACTATGGCTACACCTTC.

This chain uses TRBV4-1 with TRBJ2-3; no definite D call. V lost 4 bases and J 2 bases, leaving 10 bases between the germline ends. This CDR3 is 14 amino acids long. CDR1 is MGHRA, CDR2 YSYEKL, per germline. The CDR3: CASSPIGLTDTQYF. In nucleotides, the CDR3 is TGCGCCAGCAGCCCCATCGGCCTCACAGATACGCAGTATTTT.

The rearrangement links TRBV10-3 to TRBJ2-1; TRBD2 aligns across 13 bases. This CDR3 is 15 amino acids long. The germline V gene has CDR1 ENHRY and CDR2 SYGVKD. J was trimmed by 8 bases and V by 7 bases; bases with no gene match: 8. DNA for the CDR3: TGTGCCATCAAGCCGGGACTAGCGGGAATAGATGAGCAGTTCTTC. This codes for CAIKPGLAGIDEQFF.